These 5 T cell receptor beta chains share one sample of origin, sequenced in a study of blood T cell repertoires in COVID-19. Sequenced by immunoSEQ multiplex PCR; TCRdb stores in-frame clones only, minus some. Of 150,000 or so clones listed, about 87% are singletons. Sequencing was carried out using peripheral blood. The source is a man aged 55 to 70 with COVID-19, enrolled during active disease.

V usage is TRBV6-5 and J usage is TRBJ2-1; TRBD1 might be the D (5 bases). Germline V gene sequence: CDR1 MNHEY, CDR2 SVGAGI. This CDR3 is built from 15 residues. V lost 4 bases, J lost 7 bases, and 17 bases lay in between. The CDR3 region is CASSSQGEWVNEQFF. CDR3 sequence (DNA): TGTGCCAGCAGTTCGCAGGGCGAATGGGTGAATGAGCAGTTCTTC.

The J gene is TRBJ1-5, the V gene TRBV18, with D possibly being TRBD1 (5 bases). The CDR3 extends over 15 amino acids. From germline, CDR1 is KGHSH and CDR2 LQKENI. The V and J ends lost 1 base and 3 bases respectively, with 10 bases between them. CDR3 nucleotide sequence: TGTGCCAGCTCACCACTCCAGGGAACCAATCAGCCCCAGCATTTT. Residues: CASSPLQGTNQPQHF.

The chain is built from TRBV4-3 and TRBJ2-3, with D perhaps matching TRBD2 (5 bases). The germline V and J ends were trimmed by 0 bases and 3 bases, with 7 bases remaining between them. The germline gives CDR1 LGHNA, CDR2 YSLEER. The CDR3 has 14 residues. CDR3 region: CASSQDRGTDTQYF. CDR3 DNA: TGCGCCAGCAGCCAAGATCGGGGAACAGATACGCAGTATTTT.

The genes are TRBV7-2 and TRBJ1-1; 12 bases are a match to TRBD1. Germline assignment: CDR1 SGHTA and CDR2 FQGNSA. With V trimmed by 5 bases and J by 4 bases, 5 bases remained unmatched. The CDR3 length is 15 residues. The CDR3 nucleotides read TGTGCCAGCAGCCGGGGACAGGGGGCATCCACTGAAGCTTTCTTT. Its translation: CASSRGQGASTEAFF.

The chain couples TRBV15 to TRBJ2-1; D ambiguous. Germline V lookup: CDR1 LNHNV, CDR2 YYDKDF (reference sequence). The CDR3 sequence is 13 residues long. Trimming took 6 bases from V and 2 from J, leaving 8 bases between them. CDR3 sequence: CATSLSTYNEQFF. The CDR3 DNA is TGTGCCACCAGTTTGTCTACCTACAATGAGCAGTTCTTC.